This passage covers 15 T cell receptor beta chains from one sample sequenced in a study of blood T cell repertoires in COVID-19. Data came from immunoSEQ multiplex PCR; TCRdb stores just in-frame clones and leaves some out. This repertoire shows over 200,000 clones, approximately 90% found once; its top ten account for 0.8% to 1%. The sequenced material came from peripheral blood. These receptors all stem from a man in his sixties with COVID-19, enrolled during active disease.

This sequence joins TRBV15 and TRBJ2-1; 8 nucleotides agree with TRBD2. The germline V gene encodes CDR1 LNHNV and CDR2 YYDKDF (reference sequence). This CDR3 is 13 amino acids long. The V gene end was trimmed by 0 bases and the J gene end by 10 bases; junction bases not matched to a gene: 2. CDR3 DNA: TGTGCCACCAGCAGAGATTTAGCGGGAGAGCAGTTCTTC. It encodes CATSRDLAGEQFF.

The chain combines TRBV6-2 or TRBV6-3 with TRBJ2-1; D is unresolved. V shed 2 bases and J shed 0 bases, with 8 bases lying between them. The CDR3 runs to 15 residues. Per the germline V gene, CDR1 is MNHEY and CDR2 is SVGEGT. The CDR3 protein is CASSYTSSSYNEQFF. CDR3 nucleotides: TGTGCCAGCAGTTACACTTCTAGCTCCTACAATGAGCAGTTCTTC.

The genes are TRBV6-6 and TRBJ1-5; D is unclear. This CDR3 has 14 amino acids. Trimming took off 7 bases at V and 7 bases at J, with 17 bases between the two ends. Germline V gives CDR1 MNHNY, CDR2 SVGAGI (reference sequence). CDR3 nucleotides: TGTGCCAGCACACAAGGAGCGCAAGGCCAGCCCCAGCATTTT. The encoded protein is CASTQGAQGQPQHF.

The rearrangement uses TRBV14 and TRBJ2-3; 11 positions match TRBD2. Looked up from germline, CDR1 is SGHDN and CDR2 is FVKESK. This CDR3 contains 16 residues. The V gene end was trimmed by 4 bases and the J gene end by 1 base; junction bases not matched to a gene: 4. The CDR3 region has the DNA TGTGCCAGCAGCCCCCTAGCGGGGGGACGCACAGATACGCAGTATTTT. Amino acid sequence: CASSPLAGGRTDTQYF.

The chain couples TRBV3-1 (or the pseudogene TRBV3-2) to TRBJ1-2, with TRBD1 identical over 11 bases. In germline, CDR1 is LGHDT, CDR2 YNNKEL (reference sequence). V lost 2 bases and J lost 8; bases outside the gene matches: 7. CDR3 length equals 15 residues. This CDR3 is CASSQKGTGGMGYTF. The CDR3 region has the DNA TGTGCCAGCAGCCAAAAAGGGACAGGGGGAATGGGCTACACCTTC.

Note on this clone: Other DNA sequences in the sample encode the same CDR3. This sequence joins TRBV3-1 (or the pseudogene TRBV3-2) and TRBJ1-6, with unresolved D. Trimming took off 1 base at V and 10 bases at J, with 5 bases between the two ends. Germline V gene sequence: CDR1 LGHDT, CDR2 YNNKEL (reference sequence). The CDR3 contains 12 residues. CDR3 in DNA: TGTGCCAGCAGCCAAGTCAGATCACCCCTCCACTTT. Residues: CASSQVRSPLHF.

The gene calls are TRBV5-1 and TRBJ1-6, with no clear D. The CDR3 contains 14 residues. V was cut by 0 bases and J by 7 bases, with 8 bases left in between. CDR1 SGHRS and CDR2 YFSETQ come from the germline V gene. The CDR3 coding sequence is TGCGCCAGCAGCTTGGGTGGAGGCAATTCACCCCTCCACTTT. Protein product: CASSLGGGNSPLHF.

This clone appeared a single time. The J gene is TRBJ1-2, the V gene TRBV6-5; 8 nucleotides agree with TRBD1. In germline, CDR1 is MNHEY, CDR2 SVGAGI. The CDR3 covers 14 residues. V was clipped by 6 bases and J by 5 bases; unmatched bases: 8. The CDR3 loop is CASRTPRQGYGYTF. The CDR3 nucleotides read TGTGCCAGCAGAACCCCTAGACAGGGGTATGGCTACACCTTC.

The chain combines TRBV9 with TRBJ2-7, with no clear D. There are 15 residues in the CDR3. V lost 7 bases and J lost 2, with 19 bases in between. The germline V gene has CDR1 SGDLS and CDR2 YYNGEE. The CDR3, as DNA: TGTGCCAGCTCAGAAGGAGATACGGGTACCTACGAGCAGTACTTC. Protein product: CASSEGDTGTYEQYF.

The chain is built from TRBV30 and TRBJ2-2, with 7 positions matching TRBD2. The V segment lost 0 bases and the J segment 7 bases; nucleotides outside the gene matches: 8. The CDR3 is 15 residues long. Germline V CDR1 and CDR2: GTSNPN, SVGIG (reference sequence). The DNA for the CDR3 is TGTGCCTGGAGTGTTGGCGGGGGTATTTTCGGGGAGCTGTTTTTT. Protein sequence: CAWSVGGGIFGELFF.

This chain uses TRBV27 with TRBJ1-5; D remains unclear. The germline gives CDR1 MNHEY, CDR2 SMNVEV (reference sequence). The CDR3 sequence is 14 residues long. V was cut by 5 bases and J by 0 bases, with 8 bases left in between. CDR3 sequence: CASSPYGSNQPQHF. As DNA, the CDR3 is TGTGCCAGCAGTCCGTACGGTAGCAATCAGCCCCAGCATTTT.

V usage is TRBV7-2 and J usage is TRBJ2-6, with TRBD2 as a possible D gene (6 bases). V was shortened by 4 bases and J by 4 bases, with 14 bases between the two germline ends. Germline-derived CDR1 and CDR2 are SGHTA and FQGNSA. The CDR3 sequence is 16 residues long. CDR3 in DNA: TGTGCCAGCAGCTCCGCTTCTAGCGAAGGGGCCAACGTCCTGACTTTC. It translates to CASSSASSEGANVLTF.

The CDR3 sequence is CASSPRRDSAYEQYF. In DNA form, the CDR3 reads TGTGCCAGCAGCCCTAGACGGGACTCCGCTTACGAGCAGTACTTC. The V gene is TRBV7-2, the J gene TRBJ2-7; D is perhaps TRBD2 (6 bases). Germline CDR1 SGHTA, CDR2 FQGNSA. Trimming shortened V by 5 bases and J by 4 bases, and 18 bases separated the two germline ends. This CDR3 has 15 residues.

The genes are TRBV5-1 and TRBJ2-5; TRBD2 matches 13 bases. The germline CDR1 and CDR2 sequences are SGHRS and YFSETQ. The CDR3 extends over 18 amino acids. V dropped 4 bases and J dropped 1; count of bases not matched to a gene: 10. CDR3 amino acids: CASSPHRTSGGLQETQYF. The CDR3 region has the DNA TGCGCCAGCAGCCCACACAGGACTAGCGGGGGCCTCCAAGAGACCCAGTACTTC.

The chain is built from TRBV2 and TRBJ1-1; D possibly corresponds to TRBD1 (5 bases). Germline CDR1 reads SNHLY; CDR2 reads FYNNEI. The V end lost 3 bases, the J end lost 6 bases, and 17 bases lay between the germline ends. The CDR3 spans 15 residues. Here the CDR3 DNA reads TGTGCCAGCAGTGACCCCCGGGGGAATGGCGCTGAAGCTTTCTTT. Its translation: CASSDPRGNGAEAFF.